This TCR beta chain originates from a study of identical twins. TCRdb used MiXCR to reprocess the 5' RACE reads, holding one entry per CDR3 protein. Of roughly 480,000 distinct CDR3 sequences listed, 20% to 25% are singletons. Broader study findings: While abundant cord blood beta clonotypes carried fewer insertions, memory repertoires showed no such pattern.

Germline V gene sequence: CDR1 SGHRS, CDR2 YFSETQ. The CDR3 is made up of 14 amino acids. The germline V and J ends were trimmed by 3 bases and 4 bases, with 13 bases remaining between them. Turning to this clonotype: Its matching antigen is unknown.

These data were likewise used in another study, on T cells expressing NK-cell markers.

Sequenced: CD4+ T cells sorted from blood. This receptor was obtained from a woman between 18 and 30 years old in good health. The chain carries TRBV5-1 and TRBJ2-5; no reliable D call. The CDR3 nucleotides are TGCGCCAGCAGCTCTCCGGGCCCAGGAGAGACCCAGTACTTC. Protein product: CASSSPGPGETQYF.